Below are 18 T cell receptor beta chains sequenced from a single sample in a study of control samples from healthy donors and cancer patients. TCRdb's copy holds only in-frame clones and misses some; the assay was immunoSEQ multiplex PCR. The sample consists of 85,000 to 110,000 clones, approximately 90% of them appearing once. Sequencing was done on a sample of PBMCs. These TCRs come from a man between 60 and 70 years old with lung cancer.

This clone occurred once. This rearrangement joins TRBV14 to TRBJ2-1; tentative D call: TRBD2 (6 bases). CDR1 SGHDN and CDR2 FVKESK come from the germline V gene. The germline V and J ends were trimmed by 0 bases and 4 bases, with 19 bases remaining between them. The CDR3 length is 18 residues. DNA of the CDR3: TGTGCCAGCAGCCAAGAATTCGGCGGGGCAGTGAGATACAATGAGCAGTTCTTC. Translated: CASSQEFGGAVRYNEQFF.

The chain joins TRBV25-1 to TRBJ1-3, with D perhaps matching TRBD1 (6 bases). The germline V gene encodes CDR1 MGHDK and CDR2 SYGVNS. CDR3 size: 16 residues. Trimming left V 6 bases short and J 1 base short, with 16 bases between. The CDR3, as DNA: TGTGCCAGCAGCGCCGTGGACAGTTCTTCTGGAAACACCATATATTTT. Residues: CASSAVDSSSGNTIYF. The whole variable domain, remainder taken from reference TRBV25-1 and TRBJ1-3, is EADIYQTPRYLVIGTGKKITLECSQTMGHDKMYWYQQDPGMELHLIHYSYGVNSTEKGDLSSESTVSRIRTEHFPLTLESARPSHTSQYLCASSAVDSSSGNTIYFGEGSWLTVV.

The CDR3 loop is CASKGVRENQPQHF. The CDR3 nucleotides are TGTGCCAGCAAAGGAGTCAGGGAGAATCAGCCCCAGCATTTT. The chain combines TRBV6-5 with TRBJ1-5; D possibly corresponds to TRBD1 (5 bases). The CDR3 spans 14 residues. V was clipped by 7 bases and J by 4 bases, with 14 bases between them. Germline-derived CDR1 and CDR2 are MNHEY and SVGAGI.

V usage is TRBV27 and J usage is TRBJ1-5; D unresolved. The CDR3 runs 17 residues. The V gene lost 7 bases and the J gene lost 4 bases, with 23 bases spanning the gap. Germline CDR1 is MNHEY and CDR2 is SMNVEV (reference sequence). In nucleotides, the CDR3 is TGTGCCAGCACCGGACCTTACCCAAATATCGGGAATCAGCCCCAGCATTTT. It codes for CASTGPYPNIGNQPQHF.

This rearrangement joins TRBV10-2 to TRBJ1-2, with 7 bases lining up with TRBD1. The CDR3 consists of 15 residues. The ends lost 0 bases at V and 4 bases at J; junction bases unmatched: 5. Per germline, CDR1 WSHSY and CDR2 SAAADI. The CDR3 here is CASSESTGTPYGYTF. The CDR3 bases are TGCGCCAGCAGTGAGTCGACAGGGACCCCCTATGGCTACACCTTC.

This rearrangement joins TRBV5-6 to TRBJ1-1; D possibly corresponds to TRBD1 (5 bases). The germline V and J ends were trimmed by 2 bases and 7 bases, with 18 bases remaining between them. Germline V lookup: CDR1 SGHDT, CDR2 YYEEEE. The CDR3 consists of 15 residues. The CDR3 DNA sequence: TGTGCCAGCAGCTTATATTATCAGGGTAGGTTTGAAGCTTTCTTT. It codes for CASSLYYQGRFEAFF.

Here the CDR3 DNA reads TGTGCCAGCAGCCGGGCGATCACGTCTGGGGCCAACGTCCTGACTTTC. Translating it yields CASSRAITSGANVLTF. The chain uses TRBV14 and TRBJ2-6; D gene ambiguous. V gave up 4 bases and J gave up 1 base, with 11 bases separating them. This CDR3 is 16 amino acids long. Germline V gene lookup returns CDR1 SGHDN and CDR2 FVKESK.

The chain employs TRBV3-1 (or the pseudogene TRBV3-2) and TRBJ1-2, with D maybe TRBD1 (6 bases). The length of the CDR3 is 13 residues. The germline V and J ends were trimmed by 7 bases and 6 bases, with 15 bases remaining between them. CDR1 is LGHDT, CDR2 YNNKEL, per germline (reference sequence). The CDR3 bases are TGTGCCAGCAAATCTTCCAGGGGTGATGGCTACACCTTC. Amino acids: CASKSSRGDGYTF.

This clone was observed a few times. The rearrangement uses TRBV7-2 and TRBJ1-1; the D is unclear. This CDR3 is 14 amino acids long. CDR1 SGHTA and CDR2 FQGNSA come from the germline V gene. V gave up 7 bases and J gave up 1 base, with 13 bases separating them. This chain's CDR3 is CASKGRITNTEAFF. As DNA, the CDR3 is TGTGCCAGCAAAGGACGGATCACGAACACTGAAGCTTTCTTT.

The chain recombines TRBV7-8 with TRBJ1-2; D unresolved. This CDR3 comprises 13 residues. Germline CDR1 SGHVS, CDR2 FQNEAQ. V was shortened by 4 bases and J by 7 bases, with 13 bases between the two germline ends. CDR3 bases: TGTGCCAGCAGCTCGACTGCATCGGGTGGCTACACCTTC. This codes for CASSSTASGGYTF.

The CDR3 region is CAISPGTGLNNEQFF. In DNA, the CDR3 is TGTGCCATCAGCCCCGGGACAGGCCTAAACAATGAGCAGTTCTTC. The rearrangement joins TRBV10-3 to TRBJ2-1; 8 bases fit TRBD1. There are 15 residues in the CDR3. Germline V gene lookup returns CDR1 ENHRY and CDR2 SYGVKD. After removal of 6 bases from V and 5 bases from J, the junction contained 9 bases not matched to a gene.

The chain has TRBV7-2 and TRBJ2-7; D might be TRBD1 (6 bases). From germline, CDR1 is SGHTA and CDR2 FQGNSA. This CDR3 comprises 13 residues. V lost 5 bases to trimming and J lost 3 bases, with 11 bases between them. The CDR3 sequence is CASSPGHSYEQYF. CDR3 bases: TGTGCCAGCAGCCCGGGACACAGCTACGAGCAGTACTTC.

The rearrangement uses TRBV5-1 and TRBJ1-2; 8 bases fit TRBD1. The CDR3 consists of 14 residues. J lost 8 bases, V lost 4 bases, and 10 bases had no gene match. Germline V gives CDR1 SGHRS, CDR2 YFSETQ. In DNA form, the CDR3 reads TGCGCCAGCAGCCTGGGGACAGGAGAGAGCGGCTACACCTTC. The encoded protein is CASSLGTGESGYTF.

The rearrangement uses TRBV5-1 and TRBJ2-1, with unresolved D. Germline V lookup: CDR1 SGHRS, CDR2 YFSETQ. The CDR3 spans 11 residues. Trimming cost V 4 bases and J 7 bases, with 6 bases left between them. The CDR3 sequence is CASSALNEQFF. CDR3 coding DNA: TGCGCCAGCAGCGCCCTGAATGAGCAGTTCTTC.

As to this clone: Other DNA sequences in the same sample also yield this CDR3. The V and J genes are TRBV5-1 and TRBJ2-7, with D hard to call. Trimming removed 0 bases at V and 1 base at J, with 8 bases between. The CDR3 is 14 residues long. CDR1 and CDR2 from the germline V gene are SGHRS and YFSETQ. The CDR3 DNA reads TGCGCCAGCAGCTTGGTTGGCGGTTCCTACGAGCAGTACTTC. Protein product: CASSLVGGSYEQYF.

V is TRBV5-6 and J is TRBJ1-6; TRBD1 is a possible D gene (5 bases). V gave up 4 bases and J gave up 5 bases, with 16 bases separating them. This CDR3 is built from 16 residues. The germline gives CDR1 SGHDT, CDR2 YYEEEE. The CDR3 here is CASSTIRRGDNSPLHF. CDR3 coding DNA: TGTGCCAGCAGCACAATTAGGAGGGGAGATAATTCACCCCTCCACTTT.

The chain links TRBV4-1 to TRBJ1-2, with D possibly matching TRBD1 (5 bases). The CDR3 length is 14 residues. Trimming removed 5 bases from V and 5 bases from J, with 15 bases in between. The germline V gene has CDR1 MGHRA and CDR2 YSYEKL. CDR3 protein: CASSKGAEGYGYTF. In DNA form, the CDR3 reads TGCGCCAGCAGCAAAGGGGCGGAAGGATATGGCTACACCTTC.

V usage is TRBV12-5 and J usage is TRBJ1-6, with a tentative D call TRBD1 (6 bases). CDR1 LGHNT and CDR2 FRNRAP come from the germline V gene. Trimming stripped 7 bases from V and 0 bases from J, with 16 bases between. This CDR3 contains 17 residues. CDR3 protein: CASDSNGGGSYNSPLHF. The CDR3 nucleotides read TGTGCTAGTGACTCAAACGGAGGGGGCTCCTATAATTCACCCCTCCACTTT.